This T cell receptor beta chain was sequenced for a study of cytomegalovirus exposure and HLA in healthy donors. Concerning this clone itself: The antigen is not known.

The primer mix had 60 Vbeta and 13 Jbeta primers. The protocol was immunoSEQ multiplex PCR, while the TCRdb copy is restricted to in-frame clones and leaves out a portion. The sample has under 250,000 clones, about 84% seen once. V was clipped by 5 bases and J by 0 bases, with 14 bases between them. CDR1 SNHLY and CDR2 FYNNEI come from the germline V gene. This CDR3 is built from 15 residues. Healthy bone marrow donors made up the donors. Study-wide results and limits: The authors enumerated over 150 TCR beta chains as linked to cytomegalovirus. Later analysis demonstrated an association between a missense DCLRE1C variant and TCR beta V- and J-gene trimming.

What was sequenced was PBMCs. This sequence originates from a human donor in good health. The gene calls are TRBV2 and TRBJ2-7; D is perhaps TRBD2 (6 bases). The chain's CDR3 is CASSPGLPSSYEQYF. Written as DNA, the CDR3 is TGTGCCAGCAGTCCGGGACTCCCGAGCTCCTACGAGCAGTACTTC.